Below are 2 T cell receptor beta chains sequenced from a single sample in a study of CD8 T cells in Susac syndrome (dated by TCRdb to about 2019). Receptors were amplified or captured by the immunoSEQ multiplex PCR assay. RNA was extracted using the RNeasy kit, and roughly 0.5 to 1 microgram was reverse transcribed with random hexamers. The public sequencing data were trimmed at Q25 with fastp and processed into clonotypes with MiXCR by TCRdb, which kept only in-frame beta chains. CDR3 protein sequences are deduplicated, and each keeps its most common genes and DNA. The sample table holds 250,000 or so distinct CDR3 sequences, of which 85% to 95% were seen once. The ten largest account for about 0.071% of the sample. The sample consisted of CD4+ T cells from PBMCs. Receptors originate from a human donor with multiple sclerosis.

DNA for the CDR3: TGCAGTGCTAGAACCGGGGGCTACGAGCAGTACTTC. Its protein product is CSARTGGYEQYF. The genes are TRBV20-1 and TRBJ2-7; D is perhaps TRBD2 (6 bases). The V end was cut by 2 bases, the J end by 3 bases, with 8 bases between. Germline values: CDR1 DFQATT, CDR2 SNEGSKA (reference sequence). The CDR3 is made up of 12 amino acids.

The chain is built from TRBV20-1 and TRBJ1-5; D may be TRBD1 (5 bases). The CDR3 has 11 amino acids. V was trimmed by 6 bases and J by 5 bases, leaving 8 bases between them. CDR1 is DFQATT, CDR2 SNEGSKA, per germline (reference sequence). CDR3 region: CSAGGDQPQHF. In DNA form, the CDR3 reads TGCAGTGCCGGAGGGGATCAGCCCCAGCATTTT.